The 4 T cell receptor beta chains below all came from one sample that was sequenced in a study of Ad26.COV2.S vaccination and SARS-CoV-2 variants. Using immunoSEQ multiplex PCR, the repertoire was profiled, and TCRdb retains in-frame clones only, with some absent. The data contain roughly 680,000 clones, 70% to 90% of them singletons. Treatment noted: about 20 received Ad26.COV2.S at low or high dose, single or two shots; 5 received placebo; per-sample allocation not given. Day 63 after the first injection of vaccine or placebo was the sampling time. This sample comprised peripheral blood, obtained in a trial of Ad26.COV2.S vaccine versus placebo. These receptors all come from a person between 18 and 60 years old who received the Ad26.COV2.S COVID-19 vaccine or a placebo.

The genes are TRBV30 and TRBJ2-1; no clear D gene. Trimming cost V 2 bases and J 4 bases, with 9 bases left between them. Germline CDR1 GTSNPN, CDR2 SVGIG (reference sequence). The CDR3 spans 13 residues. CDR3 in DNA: TGTGCCTGGAGTCGAACAGCGTACAATGAGCAGTTCTTC. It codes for CAWSRTAYNEQFF.

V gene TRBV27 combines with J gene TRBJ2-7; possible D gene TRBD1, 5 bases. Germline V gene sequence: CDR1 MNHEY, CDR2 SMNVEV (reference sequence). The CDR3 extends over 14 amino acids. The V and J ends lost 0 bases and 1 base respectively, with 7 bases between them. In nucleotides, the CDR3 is TGTGCCAGCAGTTTATCGAGACAGTCCTACGAGCAGTACTTC. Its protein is CASSLSRQSYEQYF.

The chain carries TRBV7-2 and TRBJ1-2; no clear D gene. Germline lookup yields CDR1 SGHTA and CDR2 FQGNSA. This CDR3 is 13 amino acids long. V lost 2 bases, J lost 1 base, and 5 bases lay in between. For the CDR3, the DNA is TGTGCCAGCAGCTTACCCGTTAACTATGGCTACACCTTC. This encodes CASSLPVNYGYTF. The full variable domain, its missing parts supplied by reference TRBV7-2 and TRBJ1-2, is GAGVSQSPSNKVTEKGKDVELRCDPISGHTALYWYRQSLGQGLEFLIYFQGNSAPDKSGLPSDRFSAERTGGSVSTLTIQRTQQEDSAVYLCASSLPVNYGYTFGSGTRLTVV.

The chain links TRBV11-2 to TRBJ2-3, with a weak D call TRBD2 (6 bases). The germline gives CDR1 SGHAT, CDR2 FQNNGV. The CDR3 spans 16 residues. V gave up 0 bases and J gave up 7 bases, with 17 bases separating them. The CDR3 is CASSLDWGDYVNTQYF. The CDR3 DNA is TGTGCCAGCAGCTTAGATTGGGGGGATTATGTAAATACGCAGTATTTT.